This T cell receptor (beta chain) was sequenced during a study of cytomegalovirus exposure and HLA in healthy donors (dated by TCRdb to 2016 to 2017). In the study overall: According to an earlier analysis of 587 of the donors, some 170 million T cells yielded 90 million to 130 million unique TCR beta sequences and about 280 Gb of sequence data. Roughly 300 gigabases of sequencing data and tens of millions of unique TCR sequences were included in an early release covering roughly 700 HLA-typed donors. Among the roughly 400 genotyped donors, about 85% belonged to the genetic ancestry cluster associated with self-reported Caucasian donors. The aim of the study was to test whether cataloging public T cell receptors could identify signatures of past pathogen exposure. The study used immunosequencing to profile the T cell repertoires of more than 650 subjects and linked those repertoires to cytomegalovirus serostatus. A separate validation cohort of about 110 different subjects was used in addition to the 666-subject first cohort. To predict cytomegalovirus infection status, the study brought together high-throughput TCR immunosequencing, statistical association of individual TCRs with disease status, and machine learning. In a later analysis, previously published TCR beta repertoires from 666 donors were re-analyzed and high-resolution HLA genotyping was added so that TCR occurrence patterns could be studied. Rather than using new phenotypic data, the later analysis identified candidate immune exposures from TCR beta sequences and from how often those sequences occurred across donors. In an earlier analysis of more than 550 of the donors, high-throughput TCR beta sequencing was used to judge whether each TCR beta V gene segment behaved as functional or pseudogenic. Donor age, sex, ethnicity and CMV serostatus were compiled together with the repertoire data. A later genetic analysis used genome-wide SNP genotypes for about 60% of the roughly 700 donors, treating that subset as a discovery cohort. All discovery cohort repertoires had been generated on a single sequencing platform. Class I and class II HLA loci were covered by the typing at four-digit resolution. Typing coverage differed by locus: A, B, C, DRB1 and DQB1 were typed in about 629-640 donors, DQA1 in around 500, DPA1 in over 600, and DPB1 in 400 to 490. A few DR-DQ haplotypes were treated as single units for association and clustering because of strong linkage in the cohort. Among a few hundred genotyped donors of the cohort, an average of around 240,000 unique TCR beta nucleotide sequences were sequenced per donor, about a sixth of them non-productive.

The CDR3 contains 14 residues, cysteine and phenylalanine counted. The read is trimmed to its CDR3 DNA, 42 bases read in frame from base 1. Reading the germline V gene gives CDR1 SGHTA and CDR2 FQGTGA. Trimming costs V 5 bases and J 3 bases, and their ends lie 10 bases apart. The cohort was made up of roughly 670 healthy bone marrow donors. At the time of sampling, every cohort member was nominally healthy, though immune exposures that went unrecorded were likely present. The donor was CMV seropositive and was included in the group of approximately 310 seropositive cohort members. A peripheral blood sample was collected from each donor, and TCR beta sequencing was performed on peripheral blood mononuclear cells. The Qiagen DNeasy Blood Extraction Kit was used to extract genomic DNA from the blood cell samples. The library was produced with the immunoSEQ multiplex PCR assay. A mixture of 60 forward primers for TCR Vbeta segments and 13 reverse primers for TCR Jbeta segments was used in the multiplex PCR. The CDR3 region of rearranged TCR beta genes was amplified from genomic DNA with a multiplex PCR assay. On the Illumina HiSeq System, the amplified TCR beta libraries were sequenced as 87-base-pair reads. In the original analysis: In a later analysis, tens of millions of unique TCR beta chains were counted across the 500 to 850 repertoires, and about 10 million of these chains were shared by at least two donors. Raw reads were error-corrected and collapsed into unique sequences with a nearest-neighbor algorithm that merged closely related sequences to remove PCR and sequencing errors. To assign V, D and J gene segments, CDR3 sequences were aligned to IMGT reference sequences. For a sequence to be retained, at least a six-nucleotide match to both a V gene segment and a J gene segment was required. Rearrangements were called productive when the CDR3 lacked stop codons and stayed in frame with V and J; all others were non-productive. Following IMGT convention, CDR3 was defined as the stretch from the second conserved V-encoded cysteine to the conserved J-encoded phenylalanine. Sequences without an unambiguous match to a single V gene segment were excluded from the earlier analysis of almost 600 of the donors. An earlier analysis of about 600 of the donors called V segments functional above 56.7% productive rearrangements and segregating when the between-donor standard deviation exceeded 5%. To diagnose cytomegalovirus status from the catalog of TCR beta chain sequences, a statistical classification framework was built. In a later analysis, TCR nucleotide sequences were compared against IMGT/GENE-DB human TR gene sequences so that V and J genes could be assigned. In a later analysis, CDR3 sequences and most-parsimonious VDJ recombination scenarios were assigned using the TCRdist pipeline. A later analysis defined each TCR beta chain by its CDR3 amino acid sequence plus V-gene family, and excluded reads lacking a unique V-gene family. To address suspected cross-contamination and a sequencing artifact, a later analysis removed under 600 highly shared, low-generation-probability nucleotide sequences. A later analysis calculated a clonal expansion index for each public chain from normalized within-repertoire ranks of inferred template counts. In a later analysis, generation probabilities were computed with a VDJ recombination model fitted to out-of-frame rearrangements, and the resulting probabilities were checked against IGoR. In a later analysis, hypergeometric tests were used to score TCR-TCR, TCR-HLA and TCR-CMV co-occurrence, with a repertoire-size bias correction applied to TCR pairs. A later analysis estimated false discovery rates by permuting HLA or CMV assignments 20 times. In a later analysis, co-occurring TCRs were grouped with DBSCAN, and TCRdist sequence similarity was added when clustering was performed within HLA-allele-positive subsets. For co-occurrence clustering, repertoires with fewer than 30,000 or more than 120,000 public chains were excluded, along with a handful of repertoires with anomalous nucleotide sharing. TCRdb limited this immuneACCESS table to in-frame rearrangements with V and J called. A share of clones is missing; checked studies link under half to unresolved V genes, and the rest is unexplained. V and J calls and clone size are those listed in that table; D and trimming were worked out from the DNA. This sample comprises 100,000 or so clones, approximately 77% of them detected only once. The leading ten clones occupy 8% to 10% of the sample.

About this clone itself: Its antigen is not yet known. No much larger clone is present one base from it, and per-base qualities are unavailable.

Study-level results and caveats: For the cohort, immune exposure information was limited to CMV serostatus. Linkage disequilibrium might explain the correlated functional status among segregating V segments, but an unknown experimental factor could not be excluded. The cohort was sequenced for TCR beta chains only, and without alpha or paired-chain data the features that could be detected were limited. Because the 87-base-pair reads could not distinguish some IMGT-functional V segments, including TRBV6-2 and TRBV6-3, those segments were excluded. Roughly 15 rarely observed V segments, including chromosome 9 orphons, were excluded from the earlier analysis of just under 600 of the donors because counts were too low. In a later analysis, most CMV-associated TCR beta chains were found to appear HLA-restricted, with HLA associations seemingly driven largely by CMV exposure. An association between a missense DCLRE1C variant and V-gene and J-gene trimming of TCR beta chains was found in a later genetic analysis and replicated in an independent cohort. Presence/absence analyses assumed roughly uniform sequencing depth across donors, an assumption that may not hold. While some public TCRs were present in many individuals, most TCR sequences turned up only very rarely across donors. A later analysis found that TCR association rates varied across HLA loci, with DRB1 alleles showing the most associated TCRs and HLA-C alleles the fewest. A further reported finding was that TCR beta sequences accurately predicted the HLA-A and HLA-B alleles for most subjects in the first cohort. Cytomegalovirus status was reported to be diagnosed by the classifier with high specificity and sensitivity in both the original and validation cohorts. According to a later genetic analysis, donors in an Asian-associated ancestry cluster had fewer N-insertions in productive TCRs than the approximately 670-donor mean. A group of highly shared sequence variants was considered likely to be a technical artifact of the sequencing pipeline. The study gave a list of 150 to 200 TCR beta chains associated with cytomegalovirus. Several of the top co-occurrence clusters appeared to be linked to parvovirus B19, influenza, CMV and Epstein-Barr virus, according to a later analysis. A few of the identified cytomegalovirus-associated TCR beta chains were confirmed in vitro to be specific for cytomegalovirus antigens. Because HLA typing was unavailable for some donors at each locus, only the typed subset was used in association tests. At a false discovery rate of 0.05, a later analysis linked 15,000 to 20,000 TCR beta sequences to specific HLA alleles. The authors suggested that the approach could potentially be extended to other disease states and immunological phenotypes. Strong co-occurrence of HLA alleles, especially DR and DQ, made assigning TCR associations to individual alleles difficult. In a later analysis, HLA-associated TCR beta chains were found to be more clonally expanded and to have lower generation probabilities than equally common non-associated chains. In an earlier analysis of around 600 of the donors, most TCR beta V segments were observed in productive rearrangements about 90% or about 30% of the time, broadly matching IMGT annotations.

Recombination connected TRBV7-3 to TRBJ2-2; there is no confident call for the D gene. The TCR was taken from a male donor in good health and CMV-seropositive. The sample consisted of PBMCs. The sequence in DNA is TGTGCCAGCAGCCCAACGGTCTACACCGGGGAGCTGTTTTTT. This encodes CASSPTVYTGELFF.